Presented here are 23 T cell receptor beta chains from one specimen sequenced in a study of T cell responses to AZD1222 COVID-19 vaccine (dated by TCRdb to the early 2020s). Preparation of the library involved the immunoSEQ multiplex PCR assay. TCRdb took over this immuneACCESS table, retaining in-frame rearrangements with V and J assigned. Such tables are incomplete; in checked studies, under half of the missing clones stem from an unresolved V gene, and the remainder is unexplained. Here the sample has fewer than 120,000 clones; over 85% occur a single time. The ten largest clones capture over 2% of the sample. The time point label for this specimen denotes: about 28 days (+/-7) after the second vaccine dose. The sequencing used peripheral blood, collected 28 days after the second AZD1222 dose. These receptors were obtained from an adult who received the AZD1222 COVID-19 vaccine.

The CDR3 reads CASSLRTLDGYTF. The CDR3 DNA sequence: TGCGCCAGCAGCTTGAGGACGCTGGATGGCTACACCTTC. This chain connects TRBV5-1 to TRBJ1-2, with D unclear. The V end lost 1 base, the J end lost 6 bases, and 10 bases lay between the germline ends. Germline V CDR1 and CDR2: SGHRS, YFSETQ. This CDR3 is 13 amino acids long.

This sequence joins TRBV7-2 and TRBJ2-7, with D tentatively TRBD1 (6 bases). The V end was cut by 5 bases, the J end by 6 bases, with 14 bases between. Per germline, CDR1 SGHTA and CDR2 FQGNSA. CDR3 length: 13 residues. The CDR3 coding sequence is TGTGCCAGCAGCCCTAAGACAGGCTCCGAGCAGTACTTC. This translates into CASSPKTGSEQYF.

This chain connects TRBV7-3 to TRBJ1-2; D not certain. Germline V gives CDR1 SGHTA, CDR2 FQGTGA. V lost 0 bases and J 6 bases, leaving 17 bases between the germline ends. There are 16 residues in the CDR3. The DNA for the CDR3 is TGTGCCAGCAGCTTAACGGGGAGGTCGGATGTAGATGGCTACACCTTC. It translates to CASSLTGRSDVDGYTF.

This clone was recorded a few times. This rearrangement joins TRBV6-6 to TRBJ1-5; D gene uncertain. The CDR3 totals 16 residues. The germline V and J ends were trimmed by 2 bases and 2 bases, with 13 bases remaining between them. Per the germline V gene, CDR1 is MNHNY and CDR2 is SVGAGI (reference sequence). In DNA form, the CDR3 reads TGTGCCAGCAGTTACACTAGCGGGTTTGGCAATCAGCCCCAGCATTTT. It yields the protein CASSYTSGFGNQPQHF.

There are a few counts of this clone. J is TRBJ1-6 and V is TRBV10-3; 8 positions agree with TRBD1. The CDR3 spans 14 residues. The germline V gene has CDR1 ENHRY and CDR2 SYGVKD. V shed 7 bases and J 8 bases; nucleotides not matched to a gene: 7. CDR3 nucleotides: TGTGCCATCAAGAAGGACAGGGAGGATTCACCCCTCCACTTT. This gives the protein CAIKKDREDSPLHF.

This clone is a singleton in its sample. The chain carries TRBV9 and TRBJ1-5; D gene uncertain. The V end was cut by 0 bases, the J end by 5 bases, with 9 bases between. CDR1 and CDR2 from the germline V gene are SGDLS and YYNGEE. The CDR3 sequence is 14 residues long. CDR3 amino acids: CASSVVPSDQPQHF. The CDR3 bases are TGTGCCAGCAGCGTAGTCCCAAGCGATCAGCCCCAGCATTTT.

This chain connects TRBV5-5 to TRBJ2-4, with a possible D match to TRBD2 (7 bases). Between the trimmed V and J ends, which lost 0 bases and 7 bases, there was a span of 20 bases. The CDR3 is 17 amino acids. CDR1 is SGHKS, CDR2 YYEKEE, per germline (reference sequence). CDR3: CASSLAGAGAPLNIQYF. The CDR3 nucleotides are TGTGCCAGCAGCTTGGCAGGCGCGGGGGCCCCTCTTAACATTCAGTACTTC.

The chain couples TRBV7-8 to TRBJ1-6, with 8 bases identical to TRBD1. The CDR3 covers 16 residues. The germline V gene has CDR1 SGHVS and CDR2 FQNEAQ. V lost 5 bases, J lost 8 bases, and 11 bases stayed unmatched. CDR3 in DNA: TGTGCCAGCAGCCCTCAGGACAGGGCTTACCATTCACCCCTCCACTTT. Encoded protein: CASSPQDRAYHSPLHF.

CDR3 sequence: CASSEPNHNEAFF. The CDR3 DNA sequence: TGTGCCAGCAGTGAACCGAACCACAATGAAGCTTTCTTT. The genes are TRBV2 and TRBJ1-1; D is unclear. V lost 2 bases and J lost 7, with 11 bases in between. Looked up from germline, CDR1 is SNHLY and CDR2 is FYNNEI. CDR3 length equals 13 residues.

The chain joins TRBV7-2 to TRBJ2-7; TRBD2 might be the D (5 bases). The CDR3 runs to 14 residues. V lost 3 bases and J lost 2, with 11 bases in between. Per the germline V gene, CDR1 is SGHTA and CDR2 is FQGNSA. The DNA of the CDR3 is TGTGCCAGCAGCTTTTTGTTAGCGACCTACGAGCAGTACTTC. It specifies CASSFLLATYEQYF.

V usage is TRBV25-1 and J usage is TRBJ1-2; weak D call: TRBD1 (5 bases). This CDR3 region has 14 residues. V lost 10 bases and J lost 3, with 18 bases in between. Germline V gene data show CDR1 as MGHDK and CDR2 as SYGVNS. The CDR3 spells CATEPTGGDYGYTF. As DNA, the CDR3 is TGTGCCACCGAACCTACAGGAGGAGACTATGGCTACACCTTC.

The genes are TRBV6-4 and TRBJ2-2; D is perhaps TRBD1 or TRBD2 (5 bases each). V shed 10 bases and J shed 3 bases, with 18 bases lying between them. The CDR3 is made up of 15 amino acids. Germline V gene data show CDR1 as MRHNA and CDR2 as SNTAGT. CDR3 sequence reads: CATSEGSWDTGELFF. The CDR3 nucleotides read TGTGCCACCTCAGAGGGGAGTTGGGACACCGGGGAGCTGTTTTTT.

This rearrangement joins TRBV25-1 to TRBJ2-3; tentatively, D is TRBD1 (6 bases). V was pared by 2 bases and J by 6 bases, with 18 bases between. The germline gives CDR1 MGHDK, CDR2 SYGVNS. The CDR3 totals 16 residues. CDR3 in amino acids: CASSEEMTGPGDTQYF. The CDR3 nucleotides read TGTGCCAGCAGTGAAGAGATGACAGGTCCGGGGGATACGCAGTATTTT. The full variable domain, its missing parts supplied by reference TRBV25-1 and TRBJ2-3, is EADIYQTPRYLVIGTGKKITLECSQTMGHDKMYWYQQDPGMELHLIHYSYGVNSTEKGDLSSESTVSRIRTEHFPLTLESARPSHTSQYLCASSEEMTGPGDTQYFGPGTRLTVL.

The chain links TRBV7-8 to TRBJ2-1; 8 nucleotides match TRBD2. The CDR3 is 16 residues long. V lost 5 bases and J lost 9; bases outside the gene matches: 15. The germline gives CDR1 SGHVS, CDR2 FQNEAQ. CDR3 amino acids: CASSLGGGGGPREQFF. As DNA, the CDR3 is TGTGCCAGCAGCCTCGGGGGGGGCGGGGGCCCCCGTGAGCAGTTCTTC.

This clone was detected once. The chain employs TRBV10-3 and TRBJ2-5; D may be TRBD1 (5 bases). V was shortened by 0 bases and J by 5 bases, with 16 bases between the two germline ends. This CDR3 is built from 16 residues. The germline gives CDR1 ENHRY, CDR2 SYGVKD. DNA for the CDR3: TGTGCCATCAGTGAGTCGATTGGGTCAGGGTTGGAGACCCAGTACTTC. Its translation: CAISESIGSGLETQYF.

The chain uses TRBV4-1 and TRBJ2-7; 10 bases line up with TRBD1. Germline trimming cut 0 bases from V and 0 bases from J; bases unmatched to any gene: 8. Germline-derived CDR1 and CDR2 are MGHRA and YSYEKL. The CDR3 sequence is 18 residues long. Here the CDR3 reads CASSQDIRGQGSSYEQYF. CDR3 DNA sequence: TGCGCCAGCAGCCAAGATATAAGGGGACAGGGGAGCTCCTACGAGCAGTACTTC.

V is TRBV6-5 and J is TRBJ1-4, with D perhaps TRBD1 (6 bases). The CDR3 runs to 13 residues. Germline CDR1 MNHEY, CDR2 SVGAGI. Trimming removed 6 bases from V and 8 bases from J, with 13 bases in between. CDR3 region: CASSRNRDEKLFF. For the CDR3, the DNA is TGTGCCAGCAGCCGTAACAGGGACGAAAAACTGTTTTTT.

The rearrangement links TRBV10-3 to TRBJ2-6; no definite D call. V lost 7 bases to trimming and J lost 2 bases, with 6 bases between them. Germline-derived CDR1 and CDR2 are ENHRY and SYGVKD. This CDR3 is 13 amino acids long. The CDR3 bases are TGTGCCATCAATGGTCCTGGGGCCAACGTCCTGACTTTC. Residues: CAINGPGANVLTF.

V and J are TRBV5-5 and TRBJ2-5, with TRBD1 matching over 8 bases. The trim removed 3 bases at V and 6 bases at J, leaving 16 bases unmatched. This CDR3 spans 17 amino acids. Per germline, CDR1 SGHKS and CDR2 YYEKEE (reference sequence). The CDR3 is CASSYNWGTGLGQTQYF. CDR3 DNA sequence: TGTGCCAGCAGCTATAACTGGGGGACAGGCCTCGGTCAGACCCAGTACTTC. Variable domain in full (rest from reference TRBV5-5 and TRBJ2-5): DAGVTQSPTHLIKTRGQQVTLRCSPISGHKSVSWYQQVLGQGPQFIFQYYEKEERGRGNFPDRFSARQFPNYSSELNVNALLLGDSALYLCASSYNWGTGLGQTQYFGPGTRLLVL.

This sequence joins TRBV10-3 and TRBJ2-5; 13 bases are a match to TRBD2. Per germline, CDR1 ENHRY and CDR2 SYGVKD. V shed 0 bases and J 4 bases; nucleotides not matched to a gene: 11. The CDR3 runs 19 residues. The chain's CDR3 is CAISESWTSGGGVRETQYF. For the CDR3, the DNA is TGTGCCATCAGTGAGTCGTGGACTAGCGGGGGAGGGGTCAGAGAGACCCAGTACTTC.

The gene calls are TRBV2 and TRBJ1-4; D gene unclear. This CDR3 spans 12 amino acids. Trimming took 2 bases from V and 8 from J, leaving 6 bases between them. Per germline, CDR1 SNHLY and CDR2 FYNNEI. This CDR3 is CASSEQVEKLFF. The DNA of the CDR3 is TGTGCCAGCAGTGAACAAGTGGAAAAACTGTTTTTT.

This chain links TRBV19 with TRBJ2-7; 8 nucleotides align to TRBD1. The CDR3 covers 14 residues. Germline CDR1 reads LNHDA; CDR2 reads SQIVND (reference sequence). With V trimmed by 10 bases and J by 4 bases, 12 bases remained unmatched. CDR3 loop: CATRSARGLYEQYF. The CDR3 nucleotides are TGTGCCACGAGATCGGCCAGGGGGCTTTACGAGCAGTACTTC.

The chain links TRBV4-2 to TRBJ1-6; 7 bases align to TRBD1. There are 16 residues in the CDR3. J lost 9 bases, V lost 5 bases, and 13 bases had no gene match. Per the germline V gene, CDR1 is LGHNA and CDR2 is YNFKEQ. The CDR3 DNA reads as TGTGCCAGCAGCAAAGGAGCAGACAGGGTAACTTCACCCCTCCACTTT. Amino acids: CASSKGADRVTSPLHF.